The source of this T cell receptor beta chain is a study of blood T cell repertoires in COVID-19. Repertoires were generated with immunoSEQ multiplex PCR, while TCRdb's copy carries only in-frame clones and drops some. This sample has 150,000 to 200,000 clones, with around 84% found just once. The CDR3 runs 13 residues. Germline-derived CDR1 and CDR2 are SQVTM and ANQGSEA. V was cut by 5 bases and J by 6 bases, with 13 bases left in between. The sample consisted of peripheral blood. The receptor was derived from a woman at least 80 years old with acute or convalescent COVID-19. V gene TRBV29-1 combines with J gene TRBJ1-4; the D gene is possibly TRBD1 (5 bases). This chain's CDR3 is CSVIGESDEKLFF. CDR3 nucleotides: TGCAGCGTTATAGGGGAATCGGATGAAAAACTGTTTTTT. Supplemented by reference TRBV29-1 and TRBJ1-4, the full variable domain reads SAVISQKPSRDICQRGTSLTIQCQVDSQVTMMFWYRQQPGQSLTLIATANQGSEATYESGFVIDKFPISRPNLTFSTLTVSNMSPEDSSIYLCSVIGESDEKLFFGSGTQLSVL.